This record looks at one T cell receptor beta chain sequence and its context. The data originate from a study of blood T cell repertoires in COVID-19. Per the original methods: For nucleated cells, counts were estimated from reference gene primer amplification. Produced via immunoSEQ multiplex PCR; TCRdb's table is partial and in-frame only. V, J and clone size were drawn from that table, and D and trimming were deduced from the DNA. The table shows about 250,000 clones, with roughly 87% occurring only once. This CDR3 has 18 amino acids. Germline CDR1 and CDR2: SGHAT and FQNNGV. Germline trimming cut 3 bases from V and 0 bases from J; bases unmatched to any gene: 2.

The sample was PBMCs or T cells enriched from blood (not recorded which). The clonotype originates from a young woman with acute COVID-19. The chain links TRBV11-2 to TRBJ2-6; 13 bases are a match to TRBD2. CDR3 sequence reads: CASSFTSGGASGANVLTF. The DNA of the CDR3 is TGTGCCAGCAGCTTCACTAGCGGGGGGGCCTCTGGGGCCAACGTCCTGACTTTC.